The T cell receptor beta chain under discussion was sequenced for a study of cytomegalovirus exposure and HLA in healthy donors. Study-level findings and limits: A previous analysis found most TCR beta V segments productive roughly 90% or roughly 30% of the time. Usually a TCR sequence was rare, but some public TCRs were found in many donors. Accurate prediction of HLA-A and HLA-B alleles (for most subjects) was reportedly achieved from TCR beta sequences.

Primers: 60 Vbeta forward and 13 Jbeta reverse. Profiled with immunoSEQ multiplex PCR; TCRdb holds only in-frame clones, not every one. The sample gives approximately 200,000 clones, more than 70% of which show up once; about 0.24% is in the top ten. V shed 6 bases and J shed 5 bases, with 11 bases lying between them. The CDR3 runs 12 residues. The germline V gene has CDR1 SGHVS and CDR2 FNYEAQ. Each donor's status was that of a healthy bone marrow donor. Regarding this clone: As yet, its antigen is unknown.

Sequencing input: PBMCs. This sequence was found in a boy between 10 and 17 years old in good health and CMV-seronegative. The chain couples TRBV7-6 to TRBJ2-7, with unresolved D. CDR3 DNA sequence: TGTGCCAGCAGTTCTACCGGAGACGAGCAGTACTTC. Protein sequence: CASSSTGDEQYF.